The 32 T cell receptor beta chains below all came from one sample that was sequenced in a study of blood T cell repertoires in COVID-19. The table came from immunoSEQ multiplex PCR; TCRdb's copy has only in-frame clones and leaves some out. The repertoire holds about 110,000 clones, with around nine tenths as singletons. Source material: peripheral blood. The source is a human donor in a cohort sampled during active COVID-19.

This sequence joins TRBV30 and TRBJ2-2, with D possibly being TRBD1 (6 bases). Germline CDR1 GTSNPN, CDR2 SVGIG (reference sequence). V was cut by 3 bases and J by 3 bases, with 14 bases left in between. This CDR3 is 15 amino acids long. DNA of the CDR3: TGTGCCTGGAGATTTCAGGGGCGAGACACCGGGGAGCTGTTTTTT. Its protein is CAWRFQGRDTGELFF.

The gene calls are TRBV2 and TRBJ1-5, with TRBD1 identical over 11 bases. The CDR3 is made up of 15 amino acids. CDR1 and CDR2 (germline): SNHLY, FYNNEI. The V gene end was trimmed by 7 bases and the J gene end by 7 bases; junction bases not matched to a gene: 9. The CDR3 DNA sequence: TGTGCCAGCAACCAGGACAGGGGGCGAGGGCAGCCCCAGCATTTT. Its protein product is CASNQDRGRGQPQHF.

V gene TRBV15 combines with J gene TRBJ2-3, with a tentative D call TRBD1 (5 bases). The CDR3 has 16 residues. Trimming removed 0 bases from V and 4 bases from J, with 14 bases in between. Per the germline V gene, CDR1 is LNHNV and CDR2 is YYDKDF (reference sequence). CDR3 coding DNA: TGTGCCACCAGCAGAGAGCTGGGGCGGCTTCCAGATACGCAGTATTTT. Its translation: CATSRELGRLPDTQYF. The variable domain in full, with the rest retrieved from reference TRBV15 and TRBJ2-3, is DAMVIQNPRYQVTQFGKPVTLSCSQTLNHNVMYWYQQKSSQAPKLLFHYYDKDFNNEADTPDNFQSRRPNTSFCFLDIRSPGLGDTAMYLCATSRELGRLPDTQYFGPGTRLTVL.

This clone was counted between two and nine times. This chain uses TRBV7-3 with TRBJ1-1, with a tentative D call TRBD1 (5 bases). The V end was cut by 5 bases, the J end by 1 base, with 8 bases between. Germline assignment: CDR1 SGHTA and CDR2 FQGTGA. The CDR3 spans 13 residues. The CDR3 loop is CASSVDRNTEAFF. CDR3 DNA: TGTGCCAGCAGCGTCGACAGGAACACTGAAGCTTTCTTT.

This chain connects TRBV25-1 to TRBJ1-1; D unclear. This CDR3 spans 15 amino acids. Trimming stripped 6 bases from V and 1 base from J, with 15 bases between. CDR1 and CDR2 (germline): MGHDK, SYGVNS. This CDR3 reads CASRAGYLGNTEAFF. Here the CDR3 DNA reads TGTGCCAGCAGGGCGGGGTACCTCGGGAACACTGAAGCTTTCTTT.

The chain links TRBV7-3 to TRBJ2-3, with D unclear. Between the trimmed V and J ends, which lost 3 bases and 3 bases, there was a span of 13 bases. Germline CDR1 SGHTA, CDR2 FQGTGA. The CDR3 is 15 amino acids. The chain's CDR3 is CASSLGRIGTDTQYF. Written as DNA, the CDR3 is TGTGCCAGCAGCTTGGGTCGGATCGGGACAGATACGCAGTATTTT. Drawing the rest from reference TRBV7-3 and TRBJ2-3, the complete variable domain is GAGVSQTPSNKVTEKGKYVELRCDPISGHTALYWYRQSLGQGPEFLIYFQGTGAADDSGLPNDRFFAVRPEGSVSTLKIQRTERGDSAVYLCASSLGRIGTDTQYFGPGTRLTVL.

This clone was observed a handful of times. The J gene is TRBJ1-2, the V gene TRBV2; the D is unclear. The CDR3 length is 12 residues. Between the trimmed V and J ends, which lost 8 bases and 3 bases, there was a span of 10 bases. The germline gives CDR1 SNHLY, CDR2 FYNNEI. Here the CDR3 reads CASVRLDYGYTF. CDR3 in DNA: TGTGCCAGCGTCAGACTAGACTATGGCTACACCTTC.

In this sample, this clone turned up a few times. The rearrangement joins TRBV18 to TRBJ1-2, with D tentatively TRBD1 (6 bases). CDR1 and CDR2 (germline): KGHSH, LQKENI. V lost 2 bases and J lost 8, with 12 bases in between. This CDR3 contains 13 residues. The CDR3 reads CASSPRLTGGYTF. As DNA, the CDR3 is TGTGCCAGCTCACCAAGACTTACAGGGGGCTACACCTTC.

V and J are TRBV3-1 (or the pseudogene TRBV3-2) and TRBJ1-3, with 8 bases aligning to TRBD1. The CDR3 length is 17 residues. The germline V gene has CDR1 LGHDT and CDR2 YNNKEL (reference sequence). Losses at the gene ends were 4 bases for V and 0 bases for J; bases not matched to a gene: 8. The CDR3 DNA is TGTGCCAGCAGCCTTAGGGACAGGCCTCTCTCTGGAAACACCATATATTTT. It yields the protein CASSLRDRPLSGNTIYF.

The chain combines TRBV5-4 with TRBJ2-5; 7 bases map to TRBD1. CDR1 and CDR2 from the germline V gene are SGHNT and YYREEE (reference sequence). Trimming removed 5 bases from V and 3 bases from J; junction bases left unmatched: 4. There are 13 residues in the CDR3. This CDR3 reads CASSQDRKETQYF. As DNA, the CDR3 is TGTGCCAGCAGTCAGGACAGGAAAGAGACCCAGTACTTC.

This clone was recorded a few times. V gene TRBV28 combines with J gene TRBJ1-2, with 9 positions matching TRBD1. Germline V gene lookup returns CDR1 MDHEN and CDR2 SYDVKM. The CDR3 contains 19 residues. The ends lost 6 bases at V and 1 base at J; junction bases unmatched: 18. The CDR3 DNA reads TGTGCCAGCAGCCCATGGGGGACAGGGTTAGGCTCCGGTAACTATGGCTACACCTTC. It specifies CASSPWGTGLGSGNYGYTF.

The chain links TRBV7-9 to TRBJ1-1; D is unclear. The V and J ends lost 8 bases and 4 bases respectively, with 17 bases between them. From germline, CDR1 is SEHNR and CDR2 FQNEAQ (reference sequence). CDR3 length equals 14 residues. CDR3 DNA sequence: TGTGCCAGCGTTCAGGCCTCCGCCGTCACTGAAGCTTTCTTT. It encodes CASVQASAVTEAFF. The whole variable domain, remainder taken from reference TRBV7-9 and TRBJ1-1, is DTGVSQNPRHKITKRGQNVTFRCDPISEHNRLYWYRQTLGQGPEFLTYFQNEAQLEKSRLLSDRFSAERPKGSFSTLEIQRTEQGDSAMYLCASVQASAVTEAFFGQGTRLTVV.

The chain carries TRBV4-1 and TRBJ2-5; 8 nucleotides match TRBD2. Per the germline V gene, CDR1 is MGHRA and CDR2 is YSYEKL. This CDR3 has 14 residues. The ends lost 1 base at V and 5 bases at J; junction bases unmatched: 3. This chain's CDR3 is CASSQGSGGETQYF. For the CDR3, the DNA is TGCGCCAGCAGCCAAGGCTCGGGAGGGGAGACCCAGTACTTC.

The CDR3 region is CASSTTSGRLNEQFF. The CDR3 DNA is TGTGCCAGCAGCACTACTAGCGGGAGGCTCAATGAGCAGTTCTTC. The rearrangement links TRBV9 to TRBJ2-1; 12 bases line up with TRBD2. The CDR3 covers 15 residues. Germline-derived CDR1 and CDR2 are SGDLS and YYNGEE. After removal of 4 bases from V and 6 bases from J, the junction contained 5 bases not matched to a gene.

This chain links TRBV5-6 with TRBJ2-7; D is perhaps TRBD2 (5 bases). Germline CDR1 and CDR2: SGHDT and YYEEEE. Trimming took off 5 bases at V and 0 bases at J, with 21 bases between the two ends. This CDR3 has 17 amino acids. The CDR3, as DNA: TGTGCCAGCAGTAAAATGGAAGGAGGACGCTACTCCTACGAGCAGTACTTC. Protein product: CASSKMEGGRYSYEQYF.

V is TRBV7-3 and J is TRBJ1-6; D is unclear. CDR1 SGHTA and CDR2 FQGTGA come from the germline V gene. Trimming removed 5 bases from V and 9 bases from J, with 14 bases in between. This CDR3 spans 14 amino acids. This chain's CDR3 is CASSEGPRGSPLHF. The CDR3 DNA follows: TGTGCCAGCAGCGAGGGTCCAAGAGGTTCACCCCTCCACTTT. Supplemented by reference TRBV7-3 and TRBJ1-6, the full variable domain reads GAGVSQTPSNKVTEKGKYVELRCDPISGHTALYWYRQSLGQGPEFLIYFQGTGAADDSGLPNDRFFAVRPEGSVSTLKIQRTERGDSAVYLCASSEGPRGSPLHFGNGTRLTVT.

This sequence joins TRBV12-3 or TRBV12-4 and TRBJ2-1, with 9 nucleotides matching TRBD1. The length of the CDR3 is 13 residues. J was trimmed by 7 bases and V by 6 bases; bases with no gene match: 4. The CDR3 region has the DNA TGTGCCAGCAGCCGGGACAGGGTGAATGAGCAGTTCTTC. This encodes CASSRDRVNEQFF.

The chain couples TRBV6-1 to TRBJ2-5, with TRBD2 matching 8 bases. V was clipped by 1 base and J by 7 bases; unmatched bases: 8. This CDR3 has 15 amino acids. Germline CDR1 is MNHNS and CDR2 is SASEGT. CDR3 sequence reads: CASSEVQGLVGTQYF. The CDR3 nucleotides are TGTGCCAGCAGTGAAGTTCAGGGACTAGTTGGGACCCAGTACTTC.

The V gene is TRBV19, the J gene TRBJ1-6, with D hard to call. The V gene's germline CDR1 is LNHDA and CDR2 SQIVND (reference sequence). Trimming took off 7 bases at V and 10 bases at J, with 14 bases between the two ends. This CDR3 region has 13 residues. In DNA, the CDR3 is TGTGCCAGTACCTCCCTAGGTGGATCACCCCTCCACTTT. As protein: CASTSLGGSPLHF.

The rearrangement uses TRBV18 and TRBJ2-1; D is possibly TRBD1 (5 bases). Trimming took off 0 bases at V and 0 bases at J, with 9 bases between the two ends. CDR1 KGHSH and CDR2 LQKENI come from the germline V gene. This CDR3 comprises 16 residues. DNA for the CDR3: TGTGCCAGCTCACCACCTGGGGCAGCCTCCTACAATGAGCAGTTCTTC. It yields the protein CASSPPGAASYNEQFF.

This clone occurred once. This chain links TRBV6-5 with TRBJ1-1, with TRBD1 matching over 10 bases. The CDR3 is 13 amino acids. V shed 6 bases and J 11 bases; nucleotides not matched to a gene: 9. Germline V gene lookup returns CDR1 MNHEY and CDR2 SVGAGI. The CDR3 bases are TGTGCCAGCAGACCCCCCTCGGACAGGGGGGCTTTCTTT. Its translation: CASRPPSDRGAFF.

The chain has TRBV10-3 and TRBJ2-2, with D possibly matching TRBD2 (6 bases). This CDR3 has 14 amino acids. The V and J ends lost 7 bases and 3 bases respectively, with 12 bases between them. The germline CDR1 and CDR2 sequences are ENHRY and SYGVKD. As DNA, the CDR3 is TGTGCCATCAAGGAGGGTCAGGACACCGGGGAGCTGTTTTTT. Translation: CAIKEGQDTGELFF.

The chain is built from TRBV6-6 and TRBJ1-3; D remains ambiguous. The CDR3 has 16 residues. Trimming pared 6 bases from V and 0 bases from J, leaving 15 bases between. Germline lookup yields CDR1 MNHNY and CDR2 SVGAGI (reference sequence). CDR3 nucleotides: TGTGCCAGCAGCCACATGGGGAGGGTCTCTGGAAACACCATATATTTT. Amino acids: CASSHMGRVSGNTIYF.

V gene TRBV5-5 combines with J gene TRBJ2-2, with D perhaps TRBD1 (6 bases). There are 16 residues in the CDR3. V gave up 4 bases and J gave up 1 base, with 14 bases separating them. CDR1 and CDR2 from the germline V gene are SGHKS and YYEKEE (reference sequence). The CDR3 bases are TGTGCCAGCAGCGCCCACAGGGAACAGAACACCGGGGAGCTGTTTTTT. As protein: CASSAHREQNTGELFF.

The chain employs TRBV18 and TRBJ2-3; D perhaps matches TRBD1 (7 bases). The CDR3 runs 16 residues. CDR1 KGHSH and CDR2 LQKENI come from the germline V gene. The V gene lost 3 bases and the J gene lost 0 bases, with 13 bases spanning the gap. CDR3: CASSPQGGLSTDTQYF. The CDR3 coding sequence is TGTGCCAGCTCACCTCAGGGGGGACTTAGCACAGATACGCAGTATTTT.

This clone occurred a few times. The chain carries TRBV29-1 and TRBJ2-1, with D possibly being TRBD1 (5 bases). This CDR3 has 13 amino acids. CDR1 and CDR2 from the germline V gene are SQVTM and ANQGSEA. V shed 3 bases and J shed 5 bases, with 11 bases lying between them. The CDR3 region has the DNA TGCAGCGTTGATAGTGGGGCAGACAATGAGCAGTTCTTC. It specifies CSVDSGADNEQFF.

The V and J genes are TRBV29-1 and TRBJ2-1; 7 bases line up with TRBD2. The trim removed 1 base at V and 4 bases at J, leaving 7 bases unmatched. CDR1 and CDR2 from the germline V gene are SQVTM and ANQGSEA. The CDR3 contains 15 residues. CDR3: CSVEVSLAAYNEQFF. CDR3 nucleotide sequence: TGCAGCGTTGAAGTTTCCCTAGCGGCATACAATGAGCAGTTCTTC.

The gene calls are TRBV7-2 and TRBJ1-2, with D unresolved. The germline V and J ends were trimmed by 3 bases and 0 bases, with 8 bases remaining between them. The CDR3 sequence is 14 residues long. Germline V gene lookup returns CDR1 SGHTA and CDR2 FQGNSA. CDR3 sequence (DNA): TGTGCCAGCAGCTTGAGGCATACTAACTATGGCTACACCTTC. This gives the protein CASSLRHTNYGYTF.

This clone came up once. The chain carries TRBV15 and TRBJ2-5; a weak D match, TRBD1 (6 bases). This CDR3 comprises 14 residues. Trimming shortened V by 0 bases and J by 6 bases, and 11 bases separated the two germline ends. Germline V gene lookup returns CDR1 LNHNV and CDR2 YYDKDF (reference sequence). CDR3 in amino acids: CATSRDGQFQTQYF. For the CDR3, the DNA is TGTGCCACCAGCAGAGACGGACAGTTTCAGACCCAGTACTTC.

The chain combines TRBV19 with TRBJ1-1; 11 nucleotides line up with TRBD1. The V gene end was trimmed by 5 bases and the J gene end by 4 bases; junction bases not matched to a gene: 9. The CDR3 is 16 amino acids. Germline V gene lookup returns CDR1 LNHDA and CDR2 SQIVND (reference sequence). CDR3 sequence reads: CASSSRWGTGGTEAFF. Here the CDR3 DNA reads TGTGCCAGTAGTTCTCGGTGGGGGACAGGGGGCACTGAAGCTTTCTTT.

This clone was observed a single time. V gene TRBV14 combines with J gene TRBJ2-1; 13 nucleotides match TRBD2. The CDR3 covers 16 residues. Germline V gives CDR1 SGHDN, CDR2 FVKESK. J was trimmed by 7 bases and V by 1 base; bases with no gene match: 4. The CDR3 loop reads CASSQGLAGGKNEQFF. The CDR3 DNA is TGTGCCAGCAGCCAAGGACTAGCGGGAGGAAAGAATGAGCAGTTCTTC. The full variable domain, in which reference TRBV14 and TRBJ2-1 provide the parts outside the CDR3, is EAGVTQFPSHSVIEKGQTVTLRCDPISGHDNLYWYRRVMGKEIKFLLHFVKESKQDESGMPNNRFLAERTGGTYSTLKVQPAELEDSGVYFCASSQGLAGGKNEQFFGPGTRLTVL.

This sequence joins TRBV5-1 and TRBJ2-3; TRBD2 might be the D (5 bases). V was shortened by 1 base and J by 5 bases, with 14 bases between the two germline ends. The CDR3 sequence is 15 residues long. CDR1 and CDR2 from the germline V gene are SGHRS and YFSETQ. The CDR3 sequence: CASSLRGFDGDTQYF. The CDR3 coding sequence is TGCGCCAGCAGCTTGCGGGGATTCGATGGAGATACGCAGTATTTT.